This TCR beta chain was identified during a study of blood T cells in healthy people across ages. V shed 5 bases and J 6 bases; nucleotides not matched to a gene: 7. The CDR3 is made up of 14 amino acids. Germline V lookup: CDR1 SEHNR, CDR2 FQNEAQ (reference sequence). It was with a sample-barcoded 5' primer and a J-beta primer mix that a second PCR of roughly 6 to 12 cycles was run. TCRdb re-called the 5' RACE reads through MiXCR, storing one row per CDR3 protein. Here the sample spans nearly 1 million distinct CDR3 sequences, about 53% being singletons. Each donor had about 9.6 milliliters of peripheral blood drawn.

Sequenced material: blood. This clonotype was sampled from an older woman in good health. This rearrangement joins TRBV7-9 to TRBJ2-7, with TRBD1 identical over 10 bases. CDR3 coding DNA: TGTGCCAGCAGCCAGAACCGGGACAGGGGCGAGCAGTACTTC. Protein sequence: CASSQNRDRGEQYF.